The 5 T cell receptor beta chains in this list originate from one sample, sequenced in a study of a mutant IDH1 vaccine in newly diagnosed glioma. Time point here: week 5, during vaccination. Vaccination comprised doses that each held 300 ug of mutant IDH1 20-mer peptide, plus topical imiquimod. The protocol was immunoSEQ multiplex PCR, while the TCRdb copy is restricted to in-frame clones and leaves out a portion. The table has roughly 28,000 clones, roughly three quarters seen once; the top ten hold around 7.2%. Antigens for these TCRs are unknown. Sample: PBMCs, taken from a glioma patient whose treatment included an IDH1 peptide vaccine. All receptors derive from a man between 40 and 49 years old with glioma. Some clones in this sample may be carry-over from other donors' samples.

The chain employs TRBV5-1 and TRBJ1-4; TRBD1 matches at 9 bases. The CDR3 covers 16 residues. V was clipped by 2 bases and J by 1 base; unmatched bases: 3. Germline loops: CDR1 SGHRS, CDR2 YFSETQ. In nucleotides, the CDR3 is TGCGCCAGCAGCTTAGGACAGGGGATAACTAATGAAAAACTGTTTTTT. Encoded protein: CASSLGQGITNEKLFF.

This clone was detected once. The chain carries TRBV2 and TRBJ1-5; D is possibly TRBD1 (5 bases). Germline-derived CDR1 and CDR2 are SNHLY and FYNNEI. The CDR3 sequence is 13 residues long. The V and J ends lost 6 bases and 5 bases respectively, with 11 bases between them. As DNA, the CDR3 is TGTGCCAGCAGAAGACAGACCTATCAGCCCCAGCATTTT. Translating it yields CASRRQTYQPQHF.

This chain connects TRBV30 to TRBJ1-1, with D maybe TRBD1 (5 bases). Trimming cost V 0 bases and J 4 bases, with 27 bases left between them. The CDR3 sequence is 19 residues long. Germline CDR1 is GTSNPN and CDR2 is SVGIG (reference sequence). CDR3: CAWSVMGPALGEDLTEAFF. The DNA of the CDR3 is TGTGCCTGGAGTGTAATGGGCCCGGCGCTGGGGGAAGATCTCACTGAAGCTTTCTTT.

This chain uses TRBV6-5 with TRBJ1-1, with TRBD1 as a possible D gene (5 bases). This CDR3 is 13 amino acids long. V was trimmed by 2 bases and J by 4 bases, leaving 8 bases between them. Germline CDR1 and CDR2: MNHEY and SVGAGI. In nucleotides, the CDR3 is TGTGCCAGCAGTTACAGGGGAGGCACTGAAGCTTTCTTT. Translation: CASSYRGGTEAFF.

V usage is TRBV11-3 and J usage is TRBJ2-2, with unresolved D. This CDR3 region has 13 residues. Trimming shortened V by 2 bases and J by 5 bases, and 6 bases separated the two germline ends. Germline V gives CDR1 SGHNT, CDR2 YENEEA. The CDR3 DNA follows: TGTGCCAGCAGCTTAATGAGGACCGGGGAGCTGTTTTTT. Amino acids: CASSLMRTGELFF.